The clone carrying this T cell receptor (beta chain) has a handful of counts. Looked up from germline, CDR1 is SGHTA and CDR2 is FQGNSA. The V and J ends lost 2 bases and 4 bases respectively, with 16 bases between them. The CDR3 covers 16 residues. TCRdb processed the 5' RACE reads anew with MiXCR; each CDR3 protein has one entry. Of 1.5 million to 2 million distinct CDR3 sequences listed, roughly 35% were seen once; the top ten hold over 0.25%. These data originate in a study of identical twins. The sequence derives from a newborn girl in good health. The genes are TRBV7-2 and TRBJ2-3; D possibly corresponds to TRBD2 (5 bases). Sequenced material: cord blood. CDR3 nucleotide sequence: TGTGCCAGCAGCTTATTCGGGTCAGGAGGCGCAGATACGCAGTATTTT. This translates into CASSLFGSGGADTQYF.